This TCR beta chain was sequenced in a study of response to subunit inactivated influenza vaccine. Germline V gene sequence: CDR1 DFQATT, CDR2 SNEGSKA (reference sequence). CDR3 length equals 14 residues. V lost 3 bases and J lost 4; bases outside the gene matches: 7. TCRdb independently ran MiXCR on the RT-PCR reads; one entry per CDR3 protein. The sample lists about 700,000 distinct CDR3 sequences, less than 20% seen once, with 9.5% to 13% in the top ten. Worth noting for this clonotype: What it recognizes is unknown.

Study-wide results and caveats: T cells newly recruited by each seasonal influenza vaccination are few, the authors suggested.

The chain is built from TRBV20-1 and TRBJ2-7, with 9 bases matching TRBD2. The material was PBMCs from blood, obtained 12 days after vaccination. The sequence derives from a man aged 50-59 years who received an inactivated influenza vaccine. The CDR3 DNA follows: TGCAGTGCTAGCGTTCCGCGGGGGGGATACGAGCAGTACTTC. Translation gives CSASVPRGGYEQYF.